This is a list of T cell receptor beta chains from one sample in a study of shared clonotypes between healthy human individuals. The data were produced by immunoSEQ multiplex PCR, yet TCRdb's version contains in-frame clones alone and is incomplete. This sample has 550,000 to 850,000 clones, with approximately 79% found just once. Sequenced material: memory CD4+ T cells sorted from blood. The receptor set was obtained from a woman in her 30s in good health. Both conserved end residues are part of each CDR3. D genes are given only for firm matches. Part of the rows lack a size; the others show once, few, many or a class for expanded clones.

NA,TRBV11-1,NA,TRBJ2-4,CASSLVNAKNIQYF,TGTGCCAGCAGCCTCGTGAACGCTAAAAACATTCAGTACTTC
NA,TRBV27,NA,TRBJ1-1,CASSLRPGNTEAFF,TGTGCCAGCAGTTTAAGGCCGGGGAACACTGAAGCTTTCTTT
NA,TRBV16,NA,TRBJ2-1,CASSLPGTGRYNEQFF,TGTGCCAGCAGCCTTCCAGGGACTGGAAGATACAATGAGCAGTTCTTC
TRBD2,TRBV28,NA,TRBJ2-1,CASSSPGTSRNEQFF,TGTGCCAGCAGCTCCCCCGGGACTAGCAGGAATGAGCAGTTCTTC
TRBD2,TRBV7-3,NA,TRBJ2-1,CASSSGLADYNEQFF,TGTGCCAGCAGCTCAGGACTAGCAGACTACAATGAGCAGTTCTTC
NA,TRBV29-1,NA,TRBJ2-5,CSVLRGNQETQYF,TGCAGCGTTCTAAGGGGTAACCAAGAGACCCAGTACTTC
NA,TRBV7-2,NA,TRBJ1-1,CASSKTTALYTEAFF,TGTGCCAGCAGCAAGACAACCGCTCTGTACACTGAAGCTTTCTTT
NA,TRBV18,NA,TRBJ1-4,CASSQTETKGMKGNEKLFF,TGTGCCAGCTCACAGACAGAGACTAAAGGAATGAAGGGGAATGAAAAACTGTTTTTT
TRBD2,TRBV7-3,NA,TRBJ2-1,CASSAPVAGGYNEQFF,TGTGCCAGCAGCGCGCCGGTAGCGGGGGGCTACAATGAGCAGTTCTTC
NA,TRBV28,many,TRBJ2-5,CASSYGSGIQETQYF,TGTGCCAGCAGTTACGGTAGCGGAATCCAAGAGACCCAGTACTTC
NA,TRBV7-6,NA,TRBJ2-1,CASSLGLGNEQFF,TGTGCCAGCAGCTTAGGATTAGGCAATGAGCAGTTCTTC
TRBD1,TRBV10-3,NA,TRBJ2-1,CAISGTGTGANEQFF,TGTGCCATCAGCGGAACCGGGACAGGGGCCAATGAGCAGTTCTTC
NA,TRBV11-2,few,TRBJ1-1,CASSPSGLKTNTEAFF,TGTGCCAGCAGCCCAAGCGGACTTAAAACGAACACTGAAGCTTTCTTT
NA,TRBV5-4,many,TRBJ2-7,CASSPDVGYEQYF,TGTGCCAGCAGTCCCGACGTTGGTTACGAGCAGTACTTC
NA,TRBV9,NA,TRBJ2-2,CASRIAWGTGELFF,TGTGCCAGCAGAATCGCCTGGGGCACCGGGGAGCTGTTTTTT
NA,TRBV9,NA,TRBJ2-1,CASSAPGAYEQFF,TGTGCCAGCAGCGCCCCAGGCGCGTACGAACAGTTCTTC
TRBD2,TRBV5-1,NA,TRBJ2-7,CASSLGGSPYEQYF,TGCGCCAGCAGCTTGGGCGGGAGTCCGTACGAGCAGTACTTC
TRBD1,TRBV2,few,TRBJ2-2,CASSEVGGHAGELFF,TGTGCCAGCAGTGAAGTAGGGGGCCACGCCGGGGAGCTGTTTTTT
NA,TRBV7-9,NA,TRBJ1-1,CASSLTGSNTEAFF,TGTGCCAGCAGCTTAACAGGCTCGAACACTGAAGCTTTCTTT
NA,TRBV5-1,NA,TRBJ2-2,CASVTGTDTGELFF,TGCGCCAGTGTAACAGGGACCGACACCGGGGAGCTGTTTTTT
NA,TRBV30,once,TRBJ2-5,CAWSVGGQQETQYF,TGTGCCTGGAGTGTAGGAGGACAGCAAGAGACCCAGTACTTC
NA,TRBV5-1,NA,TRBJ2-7,CASSLGLAPLLEQYF,TGCGCCAGCAGCTTGGGGCTAGCGCCCCTCCTCGAGCAGTACTTC
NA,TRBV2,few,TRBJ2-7,CASSPRHGYEQYF,TGTGCCAGCAGCCCAAGACACGGCTACGAGCAGTACTTC
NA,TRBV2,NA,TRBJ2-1,CASSEWEYNEQFF,TGTGCCAGCAGTGAATGGGAGTACAATGAGCAGTTCTTC
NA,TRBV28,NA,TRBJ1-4,CASSHLYRTTNEKLFF,TGTGCCAGCAGTCACCTGTACCGGACAACTAATGAAAAACTGTTTTTT
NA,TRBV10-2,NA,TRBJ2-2,CASSEAGTNTGELFF,TGCGCCAGCAGTGAGGCCGGGACTAACACCGGGGAGCTGTTTTTT
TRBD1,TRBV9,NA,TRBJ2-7,CASSVDPVDRGYEQYF,TGTGCCAGCAGCGTAGACCCAGTCGACAGGGGCTACGAGCAGTACTTC
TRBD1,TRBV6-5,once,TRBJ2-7,CASSNRQGGSYEQYF,TGTGCCAGCAGTAACCGACAGGGGGGGTCCTACGAGCAGTACTTC
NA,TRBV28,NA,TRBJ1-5,CASSSWGSNQPQHF,TGTGCCAGCAGTAGTTGGGGGAGCAATCAGCCCCAGCATTTT
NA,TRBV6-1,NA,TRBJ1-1,CASSEAARTANTEAFF,TGTGCCAGCAGTGAAGCGGCCCGGACGGCGAACACTGAAGCTTTCTTT
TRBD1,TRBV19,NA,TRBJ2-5,CASRGDRVWETQYF,TGTGCCAGTAGGGGGGACAGGGTTTGGGAGACCCAGTACTTC
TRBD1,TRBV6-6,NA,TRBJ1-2,CASSRTGLYGYTF,TGTGCCAGCAGCAGGACAGGGCTCTATGGCTACACCTTC
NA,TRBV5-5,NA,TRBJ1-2,CASSLAVRDGYTF,TGTGCCAGCAGCTTGGCGGTGAGGGATGGCTACACCTTC
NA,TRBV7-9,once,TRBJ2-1,CASSRLNNEQFF,TGTGCCAGCAGCCGCCTCAACAATGAGCAGTTCTTC
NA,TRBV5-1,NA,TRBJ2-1,CASSRWDSKLLNEQFF,TGCGCCAGCAGCCGCTGGGACTCCAAACTACTCAATGAGCAGTTCTTC
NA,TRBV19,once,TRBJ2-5,CASSRGYQETQYF,TGTGCCAGTTCTCGGGGTTACCAAGAGACCCAGTACTTC
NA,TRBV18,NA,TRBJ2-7,CASSPSRSRKTYEQYF,TGTGCCAGCTCACCTTCCCGTTCCCGCAAGACCTACGAGCAGTACTTC
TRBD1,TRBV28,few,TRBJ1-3,CASSGQGAAGNTIYF,TGTGCCAGCAGTGGACAGGGGGCAGCTGGAAACACCATATATTTT
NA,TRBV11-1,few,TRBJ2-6,CASTNKREANVLTF,TGTGCCAGCACCAATAAGAGGGAGGCCAACGTCCTGACTTTC
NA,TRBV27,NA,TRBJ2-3,CASSWGAGRTDTQYF,TGTGCCAGCAGTTGGGGAGCCGGCCGTACAGATACGCAGTATTTT
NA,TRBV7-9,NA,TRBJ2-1,CASSPRQGLNNEQFF,TGTGCCAGCAGCCCTCGACAGGGACTAAACAATGAGCAGTTCTTC
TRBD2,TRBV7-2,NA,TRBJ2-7,CASSLRLAGASLEQYF,TGTGCCAGCAGCTTGCGACTAGCGGGAGCCTCCCTCGAGCAGTACTTC
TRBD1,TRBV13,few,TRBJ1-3,CASSWDSGSGNTIYF,TGTGCCAGCTCCTGGGACAGTGGCTCTGGAAACACCATATATTTT
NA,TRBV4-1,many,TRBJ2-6,CASSQVHASSGANVLTF,TGCGCCAGCAGCCAAGTTCATGCGTCCTCTGGGGCCAACGTCCTGACTTTC
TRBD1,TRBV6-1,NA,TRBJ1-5,CASSDGQGERQPQHF,TGTGCCAGCAGTGATGGACAGGGTGAAAGGCAGCCCCAGCATTTT
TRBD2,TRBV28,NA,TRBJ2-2,CASSFYMTSGTGTGELFF,TGTGCCAGCAGTTTCTACATGACTAGCGGGACGGGAACCGGGGAGCTGTTTTTT
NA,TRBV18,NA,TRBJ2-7,CASSPTEGTSEQYF,TGTGCCAGCTCACCTACAGAGGGGACCTCCGAGCAGTACTTC
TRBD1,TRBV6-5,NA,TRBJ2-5,CASSSGTGYETQYF,TGTGCCAGCAGTTCCGGGACAGGCTATGAGACCCAGTACTTC
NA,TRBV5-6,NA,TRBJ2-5,CASSSPIGGQETQYF,TGTGCCAGCAGCTCCCCAATCGGGGGTCAAGAGACCCAGTACTTC
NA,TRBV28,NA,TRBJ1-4,CASSSTLDTYEKLFF,TGTGCCAGCAGTTCGACCCTCGACACCTATGAAAAACTGTTTTTT
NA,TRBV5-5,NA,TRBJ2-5,CASSPLGETQYF,TGTGCCAGCAGCCCCCTTGGAGAGACCCAGTACTTC
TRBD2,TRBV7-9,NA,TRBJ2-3,CASSLTSGRIVGHIDTQYF,TGTGCCAGCAGCTTAACTAGCGGGAGGATCGTGGGGCACATAGATACGCAGTATTTT
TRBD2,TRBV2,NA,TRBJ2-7,CASRSSGVSYEQYF,TGTGCCAGCAGATCTAGCGGGGTGTCCTACGAGCAGTACTTC
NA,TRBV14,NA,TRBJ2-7,CASSPEQGAYYEQYF,TGTGCCAGCAGCCCAGAACAGGGAGCGTACTACGAGCAGTACTTC
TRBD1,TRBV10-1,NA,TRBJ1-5,CASSSRDRIHQPQHF,TGCGCCAGCAGTTCCCGGGACAGGATCCATCAGCCCCAGCATTTT
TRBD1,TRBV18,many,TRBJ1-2,CASSLQPGQGPGIGGYTF,TGTGCCAGCTCACTCCAACCGGGACAGGGGCCGGGCATTGGTGGCTACACCTTC
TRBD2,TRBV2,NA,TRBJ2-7,CASSEASGYEQYF,TGTGCCAGCAGTGAGGCTAGCGGTTACGAGCAGTACTTC
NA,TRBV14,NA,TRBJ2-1,CASSLLGFYNEQFF,TGTGCCAGCAGCCTCCTCGGATTCTACAATGAGCAGTTCTTC
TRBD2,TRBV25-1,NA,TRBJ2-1,CASSEPLSAGGLYNEQFF,TGTGCCAGCAGTGAACCCCTCTCCGCGGGAGGGTTGTACAATGAGCAGTTCTTC
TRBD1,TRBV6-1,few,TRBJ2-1,CASAGTGGNNEQFF,TGTGCCAGTGCCGGGACAGGGGGCAACAATGAGCAGTTCTTC